The 23 T cell receptor beta chains presented below share a single source sample, sequenced in a study of shared clonotypes between healthy human individuals. Method: immunoSEQ multiplex PCR; TCRdb's copy keeps in-frame clones and lacks some. The table lists 1.5 million to 1.9 million clones, 98% of them singletons, with 0.4% to 0.55% in the top ten. Sequenced material: naive CD4+ T cells sorted from blood. Subset: CD45RA+ positively selected. The source of these receptors is a man in his thirties or forties in good health.

This clone showed up just once. The chain has TRBV7-3 and TRBJ1-1, with 7 bases identical to TRBD1. The germline V gene encodes CDR1 SGHTA and CDR2 FQGTGA. CDR3 length: 14 residues. J lost 4 bases, V lost 3 bases, and 5 bases had no gene match. The CDR3 spells CASSLTGMGTEAFF. CDR3 sequence (DNA): TGTGCCAGCAGCTTGACAGGGATGGGCACTGAAGCTTTCTTT.

This chain joins TRBV27 and TRBJ2-4; TRBD2 aligns across 11 bases. V dropped 6 bases and J dropped 0; count of bases not matched to a gene: 1. CDR3 length equals 15 residues. CDR1 and CDR2 from the germline V gene are MNHEY and SMNVEV (reference sequence). CDR3: CASRLAGGAKNIQYF. As DNA, the CDR3 is TGTGCCAGCAGGCTAGCGGGAGGAGCCAAAAACATTCAGTACTTC.

This rearrangement joins TRBV21-1 to TRBJ1-2. TRBV21-1 is given as a pseudogene. CDR3 length: 14 amino acids. The CDR3 region is CASSPRRAGYGYTF. The CDR3 DNA reads TGTGCCAGCAGCCCCCGACGGGCAGGCTATGGCTACACCTTC.

This chain's CDR3 is CASRSPPGSTYNEQFF. The CDR3 nucleotides read TGTGCCAGCAGGAGCCCTCCGGGGTCAACTTACAATGAGCAGTTCTTC. V usage is TRBV27 and J usage is TRBJ2-1; a possible D gene is TRBD2 (5 bases). Trimming shortened V by 6 bases and J by 4 bases, and 19 bases separated the two germline ends. This CDR3 is 16 amino acids long. CDR1 is MNHEY, CDR2 SMNVEV, per germline (reference sequence).

The chain uses TRBV5-1 and TRBJ2-1; D is uncertain. Germline V CDR1 and CDR2: SGHRS, YFSETQ. Trimming cost V 2 bases and J 5 bases, with 5 bases left between them. The CDR3 sequence is 12 residues long. The CDR3 reads CASSFTDNEQFF. CDR3 nucleotides: TGCGCCAGCAGCTTTACTGACAATGAGCAGTTCTTC.

This clone was detected only once. At one of its ends the junction is not consistent with the germline gene, which may arise from a read error. V and J are TRBV7-7 and TRBJ2-5; D may be TRBD2 (5 bases). The CDR3 is made up of 13 amino acids. The germline gives CDR1 SSHAT, CDR2 FNYEAQ (reference sequence). The CDR3 loop reads CASSLATEETQYF. In DNA form, the CDR3 reads TGTGCTAGCAGCTTAGCGACGGAAGAGACCCAGTACTTC. Variable domain in full (rest from reference TRBV7-7 and TRBJ2-5): GAGVSQSPRYKVTKRGQDVTLRCDPISSHATLYWYQQALGQGPEFLTYFNYEAQPDKSGLPSDRFSAERPEGSISTLTIQRTEQRDSAMYRCASSLATEETQYFGPGTRLLVL.

This chain links TRBV10-3 with TRBJ2-7; D is ambiguous. CDR3 length: 14 residues. Trimming took 0 bases from V and 4 from J, leaving 10 bases between them. Germline V gene lookup returns CDR1 ENHRY and CDR2 SYGVKD. Here the CDR3 reads CAISESNSLYEQYF. The CDR3 DNA reads TGTGCCATCAGTGAGTCGAACAGCCTTTACGAGCAGTACTTC.

The rearrangement uses TRBV6-6 and TRBJ1-2; D is undetermined. CDR1 is MNHNY and CDR2 is SVGAGI in the germline V gene (reference sequence). There are 16 residues in the CDR3. Trimming stripped 2 bases from V and 2 bases from J, with 15 bases between. Written as DNA, the CDR3 is TGTGCCAGCAGTTACCCCATAGACCTGGGAAACTATGGCTACACCTTC. It yields the protein CASSYPIDLGNYGYTF.

Remarks on this clone: This CDR3 is also generated by other DNA sequences in the sample. The V call is TRBV5-1, the J call TRBJ2-1; 8 positions match TRBD2. Germline V gives CDR1 SGHRS, CDR2 YFSETQ. CDR3 size: 15 residues. J lost 1 base, V lost 2 bases, and 2 bases had no gene match. CDR3 sequence: CASSLAGVSYNEQFF. As DNA, the CDR3 is TGCGCCAGCAGCTTAGCGGGGGTGTCCTACAATGAGCAGTTCTTC. Supplemented by reference TRBV5-1 and TRBJ2-1, the full variable domain reads KAGVTQTPRYLIKTRGQQVTLSCSPISGHRSVSWYQQTPGQGLQFLFEYFSETQRNKGNFPGRFSGRQFSNSRSEMNVSTLELGDSALYLCASSLAGVSYNEQFFGPGTRLTVL.

The V gene is TRBV5-4, the J gene TRBJ2-7, with 14 bases aligning to TRBD2. CDR1 SGHNT and CDR2 YYREEE come from the germline V gene (reference sequence). The trim removed 4 bases at V and 12 bases at J, leaving 12 bases unmatched. The CDR3 is 15 residues long. The CDR3 here is CASSRTGTSGRDPYF. CDR3 coding DNA: TGTGCCAGCAGCAGGACCGGGACTAGCGGGAGAGATCCGTACTTC.

This chain joins TRBV2 and TRBJ1-5; the match to TRBD1 covers 11 bases. The junction had 2 bases not matched to a gene; V was cut back by 0 bases and J by 7 bases. CDR3 size: 15 residues. CDR1 and CDR2 (germline): SNHLY, FYNNEI. The CDR3 bases are TGTGCCAGCAGTGAAGCGGGGACAGGGGGACAGCCCCAGCATTTT. Its translation is CASSEAGTGGQPQHF.

This chain connects TRBV7-3 to TRBJ2-4, with 8 nucleotides matching TRBD2. The V gene's germline CDR1 is SGHTA and CDR2 FQGTGA. The CDR3 spans 15 residues. The V segment lost 5 bases and the J segment 0 bases; nucleotides outside the gene matches: 3. The CDR3 loop reads CASSPSGLAKNIQYF. CDR3 sequence (DNA): TGTGCCAGCAGCCCTAGCGGGTTAGCCAAAAACATTCAGTACTTC. The full variable domain, in which reference TRBV7-3 and TRBJ2-4 provide the parts outside the CDR3, is GAGVSQTPSNKVTEKGKYVELRCDPISGHTALYWYRQSLGQGPEFLIYFQGTGAADDSGLPNDRFFAVRPEGSVSTLKIQRTERGDSAVYLCASSPSGLAKNIQYFGAGTRLSVL.

The V and J genes are TRBV28 and TRBJ2-7, with D perhaps given as TRBD1 or TRBD2 (5 bases each). From germline, CDR1 is MDHEN and CDR2 SYDVKM. Trimming left V 6 bases short and J 2 bases short, with 20 bases between. This CDR3 has 16 residues. CDR3 nucleotides: TGTGCCAGCAGGGGTATGCTGTGGGGGAAAACCTACGAGCAGTACTTC. It codes for CASRGMLWGKTYEQYF.

The chain employs TRBV2 and TRBJ2-7, with a tentative D call TRBD1 (6 bases). CDR3 length: 14 residues. Germline V gene sequence: CDR1 SNHLY, CDR2 FYNNEI. V was trimmed by 4 bases and J by 3 bases, leaving 13 bases between them. The CDR3 nucleotides read TGTGCCAGCAGTGGACAGGCTCGACACTACGAGCAGTACTTC. Encoded protein: CASSGQARHYEQYF.

The chain uses TRBV11-2 and TRBJ2-7; D unresolved. CDR1 SGHAT and CDR2 FQNNGV come from the germline V gene. V lost 0 bases, J lost 2 bases, and 17 bases lay in between. The CDR3 contains 17 residues. Written as DNA, the CDR3 is TGTGCCAGCAGCTTAGATCCGGCGAGACATACAACCTACGAGCAGTACTTC. Translating it yields CASSLDPARHTTYEQYF. Together with reference TRBV11-2 and TRBJ2-7, the CDR3 gives the full variable domain: EAGVAQSPRYKIIEKRQSVAFWCNPISGHATLYWYQQILGQGPKLLIQFQNNGVVDDSQLPKDRFSAERLKGVDSTLKIQPAKLEDSAVYLCASSLDPARHTTYEQYFGPGTRLTVT.

The J gene is TRBJ2-7, the V gene TRBV15, with 13 bases identical to TRBD2. V was clipped by 3 bases and J by 3 bases; unmatched bases: 8. There are 17 residues in the CDR3. The germline V gene encodes CDR1 LNHNV and CDR2 YYDKDF (reference sequence). CDR3 sequence: CATSSLKTSGRFYEQYF. CDR3 DNA: TGTGCCACCAGCAGTCTCAAGACTAGCGGGAGGTTCTACGAGCAGTACTTC.

V is TRBV2 and J is TRBJ2-7, with D perhaps being TRBD1 or TRBD2 (5 bases each). The V gene's germline CDR1 is SNHLY and CDR2 FYNNEI. Trimming removed 6 bases at V and 0 bases at J, with 12 bases between. CDR3 length equals 14 residues. The CDR3 DNA reads TGTGCCAGCAGCCGGGACGGAAGCTCCTACGAGCAGTACTTC. It yields the protein CASSRDGSSYEQYF.

The chain recombines TRBV29-1 with TRBJ2-1; D is unresolved. The germline V gene has CDR1 SQVTM and CDR2 ANQGSEA. This CDR3 has 11 amino acids. Trimming pared 2 bases from V and 6 bases from J, leaving 5 bases between. The DNA for the CDR3 is TGCAGCGTTGAAAACAGCAATGAGCAGTTCTTC. It specifies CSVENSNEQFF.

The chain joins TRBV29-1 to TRBJ2-7; 8 bases agree with TRBD2. V lost 3 bases, J lost 6 bases, and 10 bases stayed unmatched. The germline gives CDR1 SQVTM, CDR2 ANQGSEA. This CDR3 spans 14 amino acids. The CDR3 region is CSVDYGRALGEQYF. CDR3 in DNA: TGCAGCGTTGATTACGGGAGGGCCCTCGGCGAGCAGTACTTC.

The sample holds one count of this clone. The rearrangement uses TRBV7-6 and TRBJ2-5; a weak D match, TRBD1 (5 bases). Trimming stripped 1 base from V and 5 bases from J, with 14 bases between. Germline CDR1 SGHVS, CDR2 FNYEAQ. The CDR3 is 15 residues long. CDR3 residues: CASSLGARAVETQYF. In DNA, the CDR3 is TGTGCCAGCAGCTTAGGCGCCAGGGCGGTGGAGACCCAGTACTTC.

This chain uses TRBV10-3 with TRBJ1-3, with D possibly matching TRBD1 (6 bases). The V gene's germline CDR1 is ENHRY and CDR2 SYGVKD. V was clipped by 1 base and J by 0 bases, with 10 bases between them. The CDR3 spans 16 residues. CDR3 sequence reads: CAISEWRDNSGNTIYF. Written as DNA, the CDR3 is TGTGCCATCAGTGAGTGGCGGGACAACTCTGGAAACACCATATATTTT.

The chain recombines TRBV14 with TRBJ1-1; D might be TRBD1 (5 bases). Germline V gene sequence: CDR1 SGHDN, CDR2 FVKESK. This CDR3 spans 14 amino acids. Trimming took 1 base from V and 3 from J, leaving 9 bases between them. The CDR3 sequence: CASSQVLGHTEAFF. DNA of the CDR3: TGTGCCAGCAGCCAAGTTTTGGGGCACACTGAAGCTTTCTTT.

CDR3 in amino acids: CATTFAGGRQETQYF. The CDR3, as DNA: TGTGCCACGACCTTTGCGGGGGGAAGGCAAGAGACCCAGTACTTC. The V gene is TRBV6-6, the J gene TRBJ2-5, with 8 nucleotides matching TRBD2. CDR1 is MNHNY and CDR2 is SVGAGI in the germline V gene (reference sequence). V gave up 10 bases and J gave up 2 bases; unmatched junction bases: 12. The CDR3 has 15 residues.